Each of the 21 T cell receptor beta chains below was sequenced from the same sample in a study of T-cell reconstitution after alpha-beta-depleted transplantation in children. The TCRbeta library was prepared with unique molecular identifiers. From the PCR reads, TCRdb called clonotypes with MiXCR, one entry per CDR3 protein. This sample yields hundreds of thousands of distinct CDR3 sequences, of which approximately 16% are seen a single time; 1.1% belongs to the top ten. This sample comprised PBMCs from the stem cell graft donor, obtained from the stem cell graft. Receptor source: a human donor who donated a stem cell graft to a child with acute myeloid leukemia.

This clonotype was found many times. V gene TRBV20-1 combines with J gene TRBJ1-1; 7 positions agree with TRBD1. V shed 3 bases and J 1 base; nucleotides not matched to a gene: 5. Germline lookup yields CDR1 DFQATT and CDR2 SNEGSKA (reference sequence). The CDR3 spans 14 residues. The CDR3 sequence is CSARRQGGNTEAFF. The CDR3 DNA reads TGCAGTGCTAGGAGACAGGGTGGGAACACTGAAGCTTTCTTT.

The V call is TRBV20-1, the J call TRBJ1-2, with 10 positions matching TRBD1. CDR1 DFQATT and CDR2 SNEGSKA come from the germline V gene (reference sequence). The V and J ends lost 7 bases and 3 bases, in that order; junction bases with no gene match: 5. There are 13 residues in the CDR3. CDR3 bases: TGCAGTGTGACAGGGGGCGATGACTATGGCTACACCTTC. Translated: CSVTGGDDYGYTF.

This clonotype was counted ten times or more. The chain joins TRBV7-2 to TRBJ1-5; the D is unclear. The V gene's germline CDR1 is SGHTA and CDR2 FQGNSA. Deletions cut 1 base from V and 7 bases from J, with 8 bases between. The CDR3 covers 13 residues. The CDR3 loop reads CASSLEGPQPQHF. CDR3 coding DNA: TGTGCCAGCAGCTTAGAAGGGCCCCAGCCCCAGCATTTT.

This clonotype was counted between two and nine times. The genes are TRBV12-3 or TRBV12-4 and TRBJ2-7, with D perhaps TRBD1 (5 bases). The CDR3 is 13 amino acids. Trimming removed 5 bases at V and 3 bases at J, with 11 bases between. CDR3 region: CASSTKGFYEQYF. CDR3 in DNA: TGTGCCAGCAGTACAAAGGGGTTCTACGAGCAGTACTTC.

This clonotype was recorded many times. This sequence joins TRBV4-3 and TRBJ1-1; D perhaps matches TRBD1 (5 bases). Trimming left V 0 bases short and J 0 bases short, with 8 bases between. CDR3 length: 15 amino acids. Germline CDR1 and CDR2: LGHNA and YSLEER. The DNA for the CDR3 is TGCGCCAGCAGCCAAGAGTGGACACTGAACACTGAAGCTTTCTTT. Protein sequence: CASSQEWTLNTEAFF.

This clonotype was observed many times. This chain connects TRBV20-1 to TRBJ1-2, with D unclear. In germline, CDR1 is DFQATT, CDR2 SNEGSKA (reference sequence). The V end was cut by 4 bases, the J end by 5 bases, with 14 bases between. This CDR3 has 13 amino acids. The CDR3 DNA reads TGCAGTGCTACCTTGGAAGGCCCTTATGGCTACACCTTC. Protein sequence: CSATLEGPYGYTF.

The sample holds many counts of this clonotype. The rearrangement uses TRBV9 and TRBJ2-1, with D unresolved. The CDR3 runs 9 residues. Germline V CDR1 and CDR2: SGDLS, YYNGEE. Trimming pared 3 bases from V and 16 bases from J, leaving 8 bases between. CDR3 in DNA: TGTGCCAGCAGCGCCCCCCCCTTCTTC. Protein product: CASSAPPFF.

This clonotype was seen at least ten times. The chain recombines TRBV20-1 with TRBJ2-4; D remains ambiguous. V was pared by 6 bases and J by 0 bases, with 12 bases between. Looked up from germline, CDR1 is DFQATT and CDR2 is SNEGSKA (reference sequence). The CDR3 sequence is 14 residues long. The CDR3 bases are TGCAGTGCCGCTTTACAGCTAGCCAAAAACATTCAGTACTTC. Its translation: CSAALQLAKNIQYF.

Ten or more counts support this clonotype. The V gene is TRBV20-1, the J gene TRBJ2-3; 8 bases map to TRBD2. Unmatched junction bases numbered 9, after V lost 5 bases and J lost 2 bases. Germline loops: CDR1 DFQATT, CDR2 SNEGSKA (reference sequence). The CDR3 covers 15 residues. The CDR3 DNA sequence: TGCAGTGCTGGTGGACGGGGGGGGCTCACAGATACGCAGTATTTT. It is translated as CSAGGRGGLTDTQYF.

This clonotype was counted a few times. The rearrangement joins TRBV24-1 to TRBJ2-2; 9 bases are shared with TRBD1. CDR3 length equals 15 residues. Losses at the gene ends were 5 bases for V and 1 base for J; bases not matched to a gene: 1. CDR1 and CDR2 (germline): KGHDR, SFDVKD. CDR3 region: CATSGTGENTGELFF. Here the CDR3 DNA reads TGTGCCACCAGTGGGACAGGGGAGAACACCGGGGAGCTGTTTTTT.

This clonotype was seen repeatedly, ten times or more. The CDR3 loop is CAERGYEQYF. CDR3 DNA: TGTGCCGAAAGAGGGTACGAGCAGTACTTC. The V call is TRBV10-3, the J call TRBJ2-7, with D tentatively TRBD2 (5 bases). The V end lost 11 bases, the J end lost 4 bases, and 9 bases lay between the germline ends. The length of the CDR3 is 10 residues. Germline V gene lookup returns CDR1 ENHRY and CDR2 SYGVKD.

This clonotype was seen at least ten times. The rearrangement joins TRBV5-4 to TRBJ2-3; weak D call: TRBD2 (5 bases). The V end lost 5 bases, the J end lost 4 bases, and 11 bases lay between the germline ends. Germline V CDR1 and CDR2: SGHNT, YYREEE (reference sequence). The CDR3 is made up of 13 amino acids. The CDR3 DNA reads TGTGCCAGCAGGGCGAGGGTTTCAGATACGCAGTATTTT. As protein: CASRARVSDTQYF.

This clonotype was detected many times. This chain connects TRBV5-1 to TRBJ1-1, with TRBD1 matching over 7 bases. Germline assignment: CDR1 SGHRS and CDR2 YFSETQ. The CDR3 loop spans 14 amino acids. The V segment lost 7 bases and the J segment 1 base; nucleotides outside the gene matches: 7. The DNA for the CDR3 is TGCGCCAGCTTCCGGGACAGCGAGAACACTGAAGCTTTCTTT. As protein: CASFRDSENTEAFF.

This clonotype was seen a few times. The CDR3 DNA follows: TGCGCCAGCCGAGTCTGGACAGACGAAAGCACAGATACGCAGTATTTT. Translated: CASRVWTDESTDTQYF. The chain is built from TRBV5-1 and TRBJ2-3, with D perhaps TRBD1 (6 bases). This CDR3 spans 16 amino acids. CDR1 is SGHRS, CDR2 YFSETQ, per germline. V lost 7 bases, J lost 0 bases, and 18 bases lay in between.

The rearrangement links TRBV12-3 or TRBV12-4 to TRBJ1-5; TRBD1 is a possible D gene (6 bases). The CDR3 sequence is 15 residues long. V was pared by 1 base and J by 5 bases, with 12 bases between. DNA of the CDR3: TGTGCCAGCAGTTTAGTGGTAGGGGGGGATCAGCCCCAGCATTTT. It yields the protein CASSLVVGGDQPQHF.

This clonotype was counted at least ten times. Written as DNA, the CDR3 is TGCAGTGCCGGAAGGGCGCTCCAGCCCCAGCATTTT. Protein: CSAGRALQPQHF. The chain joins TRBV20-1 to TRBJ1-5; D unclear. The CDR3 extends over 12 amino acids. The germline gives CDR1 DFQATT, CDR2 SNEGSKA (reference sequence). Trimming pared 6 bases from V and 7 bases from J, leaving 13 bases between.

The V and J genes are TRBV20-1 and TRBJ2-7, with 7 bases aligning to TRBD2. This CDR3 has 13 residues. Germline trimming cut 6 bases from V and 4 bases from J; bases unmatched to any gene: 9. The V gene's germline CDR1 is DFQATT and CDR2 SNEGSKA (reference sequence). The CDR3 sequence is CSAHGDSGYEQYF. The DNA for the CDR3 is TGCAGTGCACATGGGGATAGCGGGTACGAGCAGTACTTC.

This chain links TRBV12-3 or TRBV12-4 with TRBJ2-5, with 8 bases aligning to TRBD2. V lost 7 bases, J lost 1 base, and 8 bases stayed unmatched. This CDR3 has 15 amino acids. CDR3 loop: CASNSRGGSQETQYF. CDR3 in DNA: TGTGCCAGCAACTCCCGGGGGGGGTCCCAAGAGACCCAGTACTTC.

The sample holds a few counts of this clonotype. The chain recombines TRBV12-3 or TRBV12-4 with TRBJ2-7, with D hard to call. The CDR3 totals 13 residues. V dropped 4 bases and J dropped 7 bases, with 14 bases sitting between them. As DNA, the CDR3 is TGTGCCAGCAGTTCCCGGGTTTGGGCTGAGCAGTACTTC. Translation gives CASSSRVWAEQYF.

With regard to this clonotype: A clone one base away is much larger, so this may be a read error. CDR3 residues: CATSDEGSHYNEQFF. The CDR3 DNA follows: TGTGCCACCAGTGATGAGGGGAGTCACTACAATGAGCAGTTCTTC. The chain links TRBV24-1 to TRBJ2-1; the D call may be TRBD1 or TRBD2 (5 bases each). The CDR3 covers 15 residues. Germline V gene lookup returns CDR1 KGHDR and CDR2 SFDVKD. V was pared by 3 bases and J by 3 bases, with 11 bases between.

The V and J genes are TRBV4-3 and TRBJ2-7; 7 bases map to TRBD2. CDR1 LGHNA and CDR2 YSLEER come from the germline V gene. The CDR3 runs 18 residues. The V and J ends lost 0 bases and 3 bases, in that order; junction bases with no gene match: 14. The DNA for the CDR3 is TGCGCCAGCAGCCAAGAGTCAGTAAGCGGGACTCCTAGCTACGAGCAGTACTTC. Encoded protein: CASSQESVSGTPSYEQYF.